A single sample is the source of the 18 T cell receptor beta chains below, sequenced in a study of preoperative IRX-2 immunotherapy in early breast cancer. Documented treatment: preoperative locoregional IRX-2 cytokine immunotherapy. Using immunoSEQ multiplex PCR, the repertoire was profiled, and TCRdb retains in-frame clones only, with some absent. The table lists some 99,000 clones, roughly 88% of them singletons, with roughly 2% in the top ten. The material sequenced was tumor tissue, taken after IRX-2 immunotherapy. The receptors shown here come from a human donor with breast cancer.

This sequence joins TRBV5-1 and TRBJ1-4, with D perhaps TRBD1 (6 bases). Germline assignment: CDR1 SGHRS and CDR2 YFSETQ. Trimming pared 7 bases from V and 2 bases from J, leaving 12 bases between. This CDR3 is built from 14 residues. The CDR3: CASCTGTTNEKLFF. The CDR3 DNA reads TGCGCCAGCTGTACAGGGACCACTAATGAAAAACTGTTTTTT.

This clone was recorded once. The chain has TRBV12-5 and TRBJ2-1, with a possible D match to TRBD2 (5 bases). Germline V gene lookup returns CDR1 LGHNT and CDR2 FRNRAP. The CDR3 runs to 13 residues. Trimming removed 6 bases at V and 9 bases at J, with 15 bases between. CDR3 in amino acids: CASGSGLHREQFF. CDR3 sequence (DNA): TGTGCTAGTGGCAGCGGACTCCACCGTGAGCAGTTCTTC. The full variable domain, with the rest looked up from reference TRBV12-5 and TRBJ2-1, is DARVTQTPRHKVTEMGQEVTMRCQPILGHNTVFWYRQTMMQGLELLAYFRNRAPLDDSGMPKDRFSAEMPDATLATLKIQPSEPRDSAVYFCASGSGLHREQFFGPGTRLTVL.

The chain uses TRBV11-3 and TRBJ2-1, with D tentatively TRBD2 (6 bases). The CDR3 has 16 amino acids. V was pared by 6 bases and J by 11 bases, with 26 bases between. Germline lookup yields CDR1 SGHNT and CDR2 YENEEA. CDR3 bases: TGTGCCAGCAGTCCCACCGGGACTTGGACCTTGAATAAGCAGTTCTTC. Translation: CASSPTGTWTLNKQFF.

The V gene is TRBV10-2, the J gene TRBJ2-7; 8 bases line up with TRBD2. V was pared by 8 bases and J by 2 bases, with 5 bases of the junction left unmatched. This CDR3 has 13 residues. Germline loops: CDR1 WSHSY, CDR2 SAAADI. The CDR3 reads CASEHSGAYEQYF. The DNA of the CDR3 is TGCGCCAGCGAGCATAGCGGGGCCTACGAGCAGTACTTC.

The V call is TRBV2, the J call TRBJ1-1; D is uncertain. This CDR3 region has 13 residues. Germline CDR1 is SNHLY and CDR2 is FYNNEI. Trimming cost V 7 bases and J 3 bases, with 12 bases left between them. The CDR3 loop reads CASIEGGHTEAFF. The CDR3 coding sequence is TGTGCCAGCATTGAGGGAGGACACACTGAAGCTTTCTTT.

This clone was picked up a small number of times. One end of the junction varies from germline; a read error may be responsible. The chain recombines TRBV6-8 with TRBJ1-6; D not certain. Germline lookup yields CDR1 MNHGY and CDR2 SAAAGT. This CDR3 spans 16 amino acids. The CDR3 DNA sequence: TGTGCCAGCAGTTATGGCGCGGAGTCCTATAATTCACCCTTCCACTTT. Amino acids: CASSYGAESYNSPFHF.

The J gene is TRBJ2-5, the V gene TRBV15; TRBD2 aligns across 8 bases. This CDR3 spans 16 amino acids. V gave up 5 bases and J gave up 5 bases; unmatched junction bases: 13. Germline CDR1 is LNHNV and CDR2 is YYDKDF (reference sequence). CDR3: CATSGNLAGTRETQYF. The CDR3, as DNA: TGTGCCACCAGCGGAAACCTAGCGGGTACCAGGGAGACCCAGTACTTC. Full variable domain (rest looked up from reference TRBV15 and TRBJ2-5): DAMVIQNPRYQVTQFGKPVTLSCSQTLNHNVMYWYQQKSSQAPKLLFHYYDKDFNNEADTPDNFQSRRPNTSFCFLDIRSPGLGDTAMYLCATSGNLAGTRETQYFGPGTRLLVL.

This clone was counted a single time. In nucleotides, the CDR3 is TGTGCCAGTAGTATCAACAGGCAGTCAGATACGCAGTATTTT. Its translation: CASSINRQSDTQYF. V usage is TRBV19 and J usage is TRBJ2-3; TRBD1 might be the D (5 bases). Germline-derived CDR1 and CDR2 are LNHDA and SQIVND (reference sequence). The CDR3 extends over 14 amino acids. The ends were cut back, 3 bases at V and 4 bases at J, with 11 bases in the middle.

J is TRBJ1-4 and V is TRBV25-1; possibly TRBD1 for D (5 bases). The germline gives CDR1 MGHDK, CDR2 SYGVNS. The V gene lost 4 bases and the J gene lost 7 bases, with 13 bases spanning the gap. The CDR3 has 14 residues. As DNA, the CDR3 is TGTGCCAGCAGTGGCGGCCATCAGGGTGAAAAACTGTTTTTT. It encodes CASSGGHQGEKLFF.

The rearrangement uses TRBV7-1 and TRBJ1-1; D unclear. TRBV7-1 has ORF status, its function being uncertain. V lost 4 bases and J lost 1, with 13 bases in between. The CDR3 has 15 residues. The CDR3 here is CASSLGWMGNTEAFF. CDR3 nucleotides: TGTGCCAGCAGCTTAGGGTGGATGGGGAACACTGAAGCTTTCTTT.

V usage is TRBV10-2 and J usage is TRBJ2-6, with D possibly called TRBD1 or TRBD2 (5 bases each). With 9 bases removed from V and 0 bases from J, the gap between germline ends came to 12 bases. Germline V lookup: CDR1 WSHSY, CDR2 SAAADI. This CDR3 comprises 15 residues. For the CDR3, the DNA is TGCGCCAGTGGGGGTTCCCACTCTGGGGCCAACGTCCTGACTTTC. This encodes CASGGSHSGANVLTF.

This clone showed up just a few times. V is TRBV10-3 and J is TRBJ2-5, with 7 bases fitting TRBD2. The CDR3 runs to 16 residues. Germline V gene data show CDR1 as ENHRY and CDR2 as SYGVKD. V trimming: 2 bases; J trimming: 4 bases; junction bases outside the gene matches: 10. In DNA form, the CDR3 reads TGTGCCATCAGTGAGCAGCGGGGAGTACAGAGAGAGACCCAGTACTTC. Amino acid sequence: CAISEQRGVQRETQYF.

This clone appeared a single time. The gene calls are TRBV11-3 and TRBJ1-1; D gene ambiguous. This CDR3 is 15 amino acids long. The V end lost 1 base, the J end lost 4 bases, and 13 bases lay between the germline ends. Germline CDR1 is SGHNT and CDR2 is YENEEA. The CDR3 DNA follows: TGTGCCAGCAGCTTAGGTCTTTCGGGCGGCACTGAAGCTTTCTTT. Residues: CASSLGLSGGTEAFF.

This chain links TRBV7-1 with TRBJ1-5, with 10 bases that match TRBD1. TRBV7-1 is assigned to the ORF class and has an uncertain function. CDR3 length: 13 amino acids. V shed 6 bases, J shed 6 bases, and the junction held 2 bases outside the gene matches. The CDR3 reads CASSRQGAQPQHF. The CDR3, as DNA: TGTGCCAGCAGTCGACAGGGGGCTCAGCCCCAGCATTTT.

About this clone: A nucleotide was unread or ambiguous, so the corresponding amino acid is written X. This chain uses TRBV6-7 with TRBJ2-2, with D unclear. TRBV6-7 is recorded as an ORF, its role being uncertain. The CDR3 runs to 12 residues. Trimming shortened V by 5 bases and J by 9 bases, and 10 bases separated the two germline ends. The CDR3 sequence is CASSQXVRELFF. For the CDR3, the DNA is TGTGCCAGCAGTCAACYGGTTCGGGAGCTGTTTTTT.

The chain is built from TRBV28 and TRBJ2-7; 8 bases are shared with TRBD2. CDR1 is MDHEN, CDR2 SYDVKM, per germline. Unmatched junction bases numbered 5, after V lost 7 bases and J lost 3 bases. This CDR3 is built from 13 residues. CDR3 coding DNA: TGTGCCAGCACTACTAGCGGTTTCTACGAGCAGTACTTC. Amino acids: CASTTSGFYEQYF.

The chain carries TRBV28 and TRBJ2-7; perhaps TRBD1 as D (5 bases). The CDR3 extends over 15 amino acids. Germline V gene lookup returns CDR1 MDHEN and CDR2 SYDVKM. V dropped 3 bases and J dropped 0 bases, with 12 bases sitting between them. The CDR3 region has the DNA TGTGCCAGCAGTTTCCCCCGGACACGCTCCTACGAGCAGTACTTC. Amino acids: CASSFPRTRSYEQYF. Full variable domain (remainder filled in from reference TRBV28 and TRBJ2-7): DVKVTQSSRYLVKRTGEKVFLECVQDMDHENMFWYRQDPGLGLRLIYFSYDVKMKEKGDIPEGYSVSREKKERFSLILESASTNQTSMYLCASSFPRTRSYEQYFGPGTRLTVT.

This sequence joins TRBV6-8 and TRBJ2-7, with a weak D call TRBD1 (6 bases). Trimming took off 8 bases at V and 0 bases at J, with 17 bases between the two ends. The CDR3 is made up of 15 amino acids. CDR1 is MNHGY and CDR2 is SAAAGT in the germline V gene. In DNA, the CDR3 is TGTGCCAGCCAGAGCCGGGACATAGACTCCTACGAGCAGTACTTC. Protein: CASQSRDIDSYEQYF.